The rows below give T cell receptor beta chains drawn from one sample of a study of blood T cell repertoires in COVID-19. Only in-frame clones appear in the TCRdb table, and some are missing; sequencing was by immunoSEQ multiplex PCR. The sample lists about 210,000 clones; about 88% were seen once. Sample: peripheral blood. These receptor sequences come from a man aged 35 to 55 with acute or convalescent COVID-19. Each CDR3 is given with its conserved first and last residue. D genes are given only for firm matches. Rows give clone size only sometimes, using once, few, many, or a class for an expanded clone.

TRBJ2-3 | once | TRBD2 | TRBV11-3 | CASSRGTSGGDTQYF | TGTGCCAGCAGCAGAGGGACTAGCGGGGGGGATACGCAGTATTTT
TRBJ2-5 | NA | NA | TRBV7-3 | CASSLMGGRQETQYF | TGTGCCAGCAGCTTAATGGGGGGACGGCAAGAGACCCAGTACTTC
TRBJ1-1 | NA | NA | TRBV7-9 | CASSSDRFEAFF | TGTGCCAGCAGCTCCGACAGGTTTGAAGCTTTCTTT
TRBJ2-3 | NA | TRBD2 | TRBV7-9 | CASSPGGDTQYF | TGTGCCAGCAGCCCGGGGGGGGATACGCAGTATTTT
TRBJ1-6 | NA | NA | TRBV10-2 | CASREQNSYNSPLHF | TGCGCCAGCCGCGAACAGAACTCCTATAATTCACCCCTCCACTTT
TRBJ2-1 | NA | TRBD2 | TRBV10-3 | CAISDPTLLAGSASEQFF | TGTGCCATCAGTGACCCTACTCTTCTAGCGGGCTCGGCGAGTGAGCAGTTCTTC
TRBJ1-2 | NA | NA | TRBV2 | CASRTNDRVYGYTF | TGTGCCAGCAGAACTAACGACAGAGTCTATGGCTACACCTTC
TRBJ2-3 | NA | TRBD2 | TRBV7-9 | CASSLNGGGITDTQYF | TGTGCCAGCAGCTTAAACGGCGGGGGTATCACAGATACGCAGTATTTT
TRBJ1-4 | NA | NA | TRBV27 | CASSSLGIRGELFF | TGTGCCAGCAGTTCTCTGGGGATTCGGGGAGAACTGTTTTTT
TRBJ1-2 | NA | NA | TRBV5-4 | CASRLMRASYGYTF | TGTGCCAGCAGATTGATGAGGGCCAGCTATGGCTACACCTTC
TRBJ1-4 | NA | NA | TRBV5-1 | CASSQGPNEKLFF | TGCGCCAGCAGCCAGGGGCCTAATGAAAAACTGTTTTTT
TRBJ2-5 | NA | TRBD2 | TRBV5-1 | CASSLELAGETQYF | TGCGCCAGCAGCCTGGAACTAGCGGGGGAGACCCAGTACTTC
TRBJ2-2 | few | TRBD1 | TRBV6-5 | CASSPQGANTGELFF | TGTGCCAGCAGTCCACAGGGGGCGAACACCGGGGAGCTGTTTTTT
TRBJ1-1 | NA | NA | TRBV19 | CATQGWLNTEAFF | TGTGCCACCCAGGGGTGGCTGAACACTGAAGCTTTCTTT
TRBJ1-5 | NA | TRBD1 | TRBV2 | CASSVGTADHQPQHF | TGTGCCAGCAGTGTCGGGACAGCGGATCATCAGCCCCAGCATTTT
TRBJ2-2 | NA | NA | TRBV9 | CASSVGLATTGELFF | TGTGCCAGCAGCGTAGGATTAGCGACAACCGGGGAGCTGTTTTTT
TRBJ2-7 | few | NA | TRBV2 | CASSEQGGATYEQYF | TGTGCCAGCAGTGAACAGGGCGGAGCTACCTACGAGCAGTACTTC
TRBJ2-2 | NA | NA | TRBV28 | CASSLGLERELFF | TGTGCCAGCAGTTTGGGGCTTGAACGGGAGCTGTTTTTT
TRBJ2-7 | NA | NA | TRBV30 | CAWSFGGSYEQYF | TGTGCCTGGAGTTTCGGAGGCTCCTACGAGCAGTACTTC
TRBJ2-3 | NA | TRBD2 | TRBV7-2 | CATSRLAGGFDTQYF | TGTGCCACCTCCCGACTAGCGGGAGGTTTCGATACGCAGTATTTT
TRBJ2-1 | NA | TRBD2 | TRBV6-5 | CASRTSGRNEQFF | TGTGCCAGCCGGACTAGCGGGAGGAATGAGCAGTTCTTC
TRBJ2-3 | once | TRBD2 | TRBV3-1/TRBV3-2 | CASSQQPGLERTQYF | TGTGCCAGCAGCCAACAACCGGGACTAGAGAGGACGCAGTATTTT
TRBJ1-5 | NA | NA | TRBV6-2/TRBV6-3 | CASSWSGGQPQHF | TGTGCCAGCAGTTGGTCGGGTGGTCAGCCCCAGCATTTT
TRBJ2-1 | few | TRBD2 | TRBV13 | CASEQAGESSYNEQFF | TGTGCCAGCGAACAAGCGGGGGAGAGCTCCTACAATGAGCAGTTCTTC
TRBJ2-6 | NA | TRBD1 | TRBV2 | CASSPGTGSAGANVLTF | TGTGCCAGCAGTCCCGGGACAGGGTCGGCTGGGGCCAACGTCCTGACTTTC
TRBJ2-7 | NA | TRBD1 | TRBV2 | CASSELQGDEQYF | TGTGCCAGCAGTGAACTCCAGGGGGACGAGCAGTACTTC
TRBJ1-6 | NA | NA | TRBV6-2/TRBV6-3 | CASSLTTGSYNSPLHF | TGTGCCAGCAGTTTGACAACAGGCTCCTATAATTCACCCCTCCACTTT
TRBJ1-1 | NA | NA | TRBV7-8 | CASSSTTGYDQPEAFF | TGTGCCAGCAGCTCGACGACAGGATACGACCAACCCGAAGCTTTCTTT
TRBJ2-2 | few | TRBD2 | TRBV27 | CASRPGLAVNTGELFF | TGTGCCAGCAGGCCGGGACTAGCGGTCAACACCGGGGAGCTGTTTTTT
TRBJ1-1 | NA | NA | TRBV7-6 | CASSLAPGVSGNTEAFF | TGTGCCAGCAGCTTAGCCCCCGGTGTCTCCGGGAACACTGAAGCTTTCTTT
TRBJ2-7 | NA | TRBD1 | TRBV4-1 | CASSEGQASYEQYF | TGCGCCAGCAGCGAAGGACAGGCGTCCTACGAGCAGTACTTC
TRBJ2-3 | NA | TRBD2 | TRBV27 | CASSLLAGAFTDTQYF | TGTGCCAGCAGTTTATTAGCGGGGGCCTTCACAGATACGCAGTATTTT
TRBJ1-1 | NA | NA | TRBV7-6 | CASSLDARGNTEAFF | TGTGCCAGCAGCTTAGACGCTCGGGGGAACACTGAAGCTTTCTTT
TRBJ2-3 | NA | NA | TRBV5-1 | CASSLAGQIPTDTQYF | TGCGCCAGCAGCTTGGCCGGACAGATTCCCACAGATACGCAGTATTTT
TRBJ2-1 | few | TRBD2 | TRBV5-4 | CASSPKGGGANEQFF | TGTGCCAGCAGCCCCAAAGGCGGGGGGGCGAATGAGCAGTTCTTC
TRBJ2-3 | NA | TRBD2 | TRBV10-2 | CATRASGALSTDTQYF | TGCGCCACCAGGGCTAGCGGGGCCCTTAGCACAGATACGCAGTATTTT
TRBJ1-1 | NA | TRBD1 | TRBV2 | CASSELGQRNTEAFF | TGTGCCAGCAGTGAACTGGGACAGAGAAACACTGAAGCTTTCTTT
TRBJ2-1 | once | TRBD2 | TRBV6-2/TRBV6-3 | CASSYGTSGNEQFF | TGTGCCAGCAGTTACGGGACTAGCGGCAATGAGCAGTTCTTC
TRBJ2-7 | NA | TRBD1 | TRBV19 | CASSQTGNYEQYF | TGTGCCAGTAGTCAGACAGGGAACTACGAGCAGTACTTC
TRBJ2-1 | NA | TRBD2 | TRBV30 | CAWSVRVRSSGSNEQFF | TGTGCCTGGAGTGTACGAGTTAGGTCTAGCGGGAGCAATGAGCAGTTCTTC
TRBJ2-3 | few | NA | TRBV9 | CASSVLEQDTQYF | TGTGCCAGCAGCGTACTAGAACAAGATACGCAGTATTTT
TRBJ1-1 | once | NA | TRBV30 | CAWSLGPAEGAFF | TGTGCCTGGAGTCTTGGGCCTGCCGAGGGAGCTTTCTTT
TRBJ1-6 | NA | NA | TRBV7-2 | CASSSPRVSPLHF | TGTGCCAGCAGCTCACCCCGAGTCTCACCCCTCCACTTT
TRBJ1-1 | NA | NA | TRBV5-1 | CASSVRVNTGAFF | TGCGCCAGCAGCGTCAGGGTGAACACTGGAGCTTTCTTT
TRBJ2-1 | NA | NA | TRBV4-2 | CASSQAVGPNEQFF | TGTGCCAGCAGCCAAGCAGTGGGGCCCAATGAGCAGTTCTTC
TRBJ1-5 | NA | TRBD1 | TRBV2 | CAVSWTKGTAHSNQPQHF | TGTGCCGTCAGCTGGACGAAAGGGACAGCCCATAGCAATCAGCCCCAGCATTTT
TRBJ2-3 | NA | TRBD1 | TRBV29-1 | CSAAGTGASDTQYF | TGCAGCGCTGCCGGGACAGGGGCATCAGATACGCAGTATTTT
TRBJ2-3 | NA | TRBD1 | TRBV30 | CAHQGGTDTQYF | TGTGCCCACCAGGGGGGCACAGATACGCAGTATTTT
TRBJ2-7 | NA | NA | TRBV2 | CASSELRNSYEQYF | TGTGCCAGCAGTGAGTTGCGGAACTCCTACGAGCAGTACTTC
TRBJ2-5 | NA | TRBD2 | TRBV7-9 | CASSPPGLAGAQETQYF | TGTGCCAGCAGCCCACCTGGACTAGCGGGAGCCCAGGAGACCCAGTACTTC
TRBJ1-1 | NA | TRBD1 | TRBV4-2 | CASSQGQGAVNTEAFF | TGTGCCAGCAGCCAAGGACAGGGGGCGGTGAACACTGAAGCTTTCTTT
TRBJ2-5 | NA | TRBD2 | TRBV5-4 | CASNIAGAQETQYF | TGTGCCAGCAACATAGCGGGGGCCCAAGAGACCCAGTACTTC
TRBJ1-2 | NA | TRBD1 | TRBV7-2 | CASSLGQGTNGYTF | TGTGCCAGCAGCTTAGGACAGGGGACTAATGGCTACACCTTC
TRBJ2-7 | NA | NA | TRBV13 | CASSPRGAPFLEQYF | TGTGCCAGCAGCCCCCGGGGAGCCCCCTTTCTCGAGCAGTACTTC
TRBJ1-5 | NA | TRBD1 | TRBV2 | CASSPWTGPGPQHF | TGTGCCAGCAGCCCTTGGACAGGACCAGGGCCCCAGCATTTT